Following are 2 T cell receptor beta chains from one sample sequenced in a study of T cells in Graves' hyperthyroidism and ophthalmopathy (dated by TCRdb to about 2019). The library was generated by multiplex PCR. The instrument given in TCRdb is Illumina HiSeq 2000. The TCR beta CDR3 regions were amplified from the RNA transcripts. The TCR CDR3 was subjected to a first round of RT-PCR using the HTBI primer set and the Qiagen OneStep RT-PCR kit. TCRdb trimmed the raw reads at Q25, called clones with MiXCR and kept productive beta chains. Records with the same CDR3 protein are collapsed into one entry carrying the most frequent genes and DNA. The sample has 600,000 to 750,000 distinct CDR3 sequences on record, 15% to 20% of them singletons. The ten largest clones take up about a sixth of the sample. Sequences were obtained from blood. The receptors were sampled from a man over 45 with Graves' hyperthyroidism.

This clonotype was seen repeatedly, ten times or more. The chain combines TRBV15 with TRBJ2-1, with 10 bases matching TRBD2. The CDR3 is 13 amino acids. With V trimmed by 9 bases and J by 6 bases, 5 bases remained unmatched. Per the germline V gene, CDR1 is LNHNV and CDR2 is YYDKDF (reference sequence). CDR3 protein: CATRLAGANEQFF. CDR3 DNA sequence: TGTGCCACGAGGCTAGCGGGAGCCAATGAGCAGTTCTTC.

This clonotype occurred many times. The chain couples TRBV7-9 to TRBJ2-1; possibly TRBD1 for D (5 bases). The CDR3 consists of 15 residues. CDR1 and CDR2 from the germline V gene are SEHNR and FQNEAQ (reference sequence). Trimming took 6 bases from V and 0 from J, leaving 12 bases between them. The CDR3 DNA reads TGTGCCAGCAGTCCTCTACAGGCCTCCTACAATGAGCAGTTCTTC. Its translation is CASSPLQASYNEQFF.